The source of this TCR beta chain is a study of blood T cell repertoires in COVID-19. V lost 5 bases to trimming and J lost 0 bases, with 6 bases between them. The germline CDR1 and CDR2 sequences are KGHSH and LQKENI. This CDR3 comprises 13 residues. The table came from immunoSEQ multiplex PCR; TCRdb's copy has only in-frame clones and leaves some out. The sample carries over 250,000 clones, 80% to 90% recorded once. The chain has TRBV18 and TRBJ2-3; no clear D gene. The sample was PBMCs or T cells enriched from blood (not recorded which). The sequence came from a woman aged 25 to 45 who had recovered from COVID-19. Here the CDR3 reads CASSTASTDTQYF. The CDR3 nucleotides read TGTGCCAGCTCAACAGCCAGCACAGATACGCAGTATTTT.